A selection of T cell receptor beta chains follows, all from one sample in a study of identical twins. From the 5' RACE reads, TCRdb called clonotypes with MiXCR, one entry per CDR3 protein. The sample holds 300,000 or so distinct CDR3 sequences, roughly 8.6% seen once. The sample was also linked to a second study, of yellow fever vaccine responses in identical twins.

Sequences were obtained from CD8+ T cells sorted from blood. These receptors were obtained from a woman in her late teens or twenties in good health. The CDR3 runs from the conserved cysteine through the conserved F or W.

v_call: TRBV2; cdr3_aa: CASSPPDLPQHF
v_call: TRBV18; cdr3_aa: CASSPSQPHQPQHF
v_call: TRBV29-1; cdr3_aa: CSVGTDHLYEQYF
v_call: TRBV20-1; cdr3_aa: CSARDVTGGPYEQYF
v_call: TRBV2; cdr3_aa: CASSEGPSGGLTPYEQYF
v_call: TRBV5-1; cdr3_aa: CASRTGGQETQYF
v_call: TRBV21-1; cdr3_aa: CASSKEKGAAVEQYF
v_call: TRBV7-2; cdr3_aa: CASSLEGGNTQYF
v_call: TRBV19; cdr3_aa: CASRRLAGGNNEQFF
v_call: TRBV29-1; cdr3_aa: CSVEVRNTEAFF
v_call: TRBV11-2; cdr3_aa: CASSSTSGGALYEQYF
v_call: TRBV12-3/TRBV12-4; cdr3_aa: CASSPQTSRWDTGELFF
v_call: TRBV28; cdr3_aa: CASSFPTGTESMNTEAFF
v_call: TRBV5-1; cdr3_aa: CASSLVGISYEQYF
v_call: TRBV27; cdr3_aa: CASSLSAGDLYNEQFF
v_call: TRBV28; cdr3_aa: CASSSGTGEQYF
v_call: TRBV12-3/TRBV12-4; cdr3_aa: CASGRGDGYTF
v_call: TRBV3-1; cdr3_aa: CASSQADIALEAFF
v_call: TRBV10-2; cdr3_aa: CASSERSQEQYF
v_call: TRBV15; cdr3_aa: CATSRGRTGNEQFF
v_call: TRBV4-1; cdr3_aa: CASSPTGLAAYEQYF
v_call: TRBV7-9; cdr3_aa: CASSAGTGGGQPQHF
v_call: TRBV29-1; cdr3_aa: CSVTGREQFF
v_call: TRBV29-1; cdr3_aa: CSVESSGETYEQYF
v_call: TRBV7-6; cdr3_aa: CASSSLDPGAFF
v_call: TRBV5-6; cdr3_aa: CASSQITRQGPYNEQFF
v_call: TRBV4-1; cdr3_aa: CASSQVVLISYEQYF
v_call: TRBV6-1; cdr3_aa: CASSRQGITGELFF
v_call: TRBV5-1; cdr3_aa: CASSYWRKGLRDSDGRAEAFF
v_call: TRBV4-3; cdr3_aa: CASSQDRAGPYEQYF
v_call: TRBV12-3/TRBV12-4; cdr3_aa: CASSLVGQAGYEQYF
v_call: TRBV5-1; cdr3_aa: CTSSLGGTPYQREETQYF
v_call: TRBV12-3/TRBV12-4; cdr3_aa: CASSLDRGQHAGYTF
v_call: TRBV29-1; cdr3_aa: CSVEPRDGTPGANVLTF
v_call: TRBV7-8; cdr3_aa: CASTRQGPGELFF
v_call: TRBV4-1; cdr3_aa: CASSPTGLDEQYF
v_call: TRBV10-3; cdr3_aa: CAISELRHSEQYF
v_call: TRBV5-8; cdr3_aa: CASSFSTGGTDTQYF
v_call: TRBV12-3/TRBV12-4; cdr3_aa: CASSLAGRDASFSYEQYF
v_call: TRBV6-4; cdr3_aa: CASSDSGGSADTQYF
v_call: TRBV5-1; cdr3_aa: CASSLWVGQETQYF
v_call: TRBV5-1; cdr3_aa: CASTSLPGDTQYF
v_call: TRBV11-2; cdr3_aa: CASSLGVGFSGRSNEQFF
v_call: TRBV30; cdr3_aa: CAWTTGPMNTEAFF
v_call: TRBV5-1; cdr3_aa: CASSSVAGVLELFF
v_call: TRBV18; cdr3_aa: CASSERPRADSGANVLTF
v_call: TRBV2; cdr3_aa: CASRNTNRDYQETQYF
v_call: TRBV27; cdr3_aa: CASSLTGRHFWF
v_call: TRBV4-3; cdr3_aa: CASSQTRTSGNDEQFF
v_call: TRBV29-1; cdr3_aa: CSVEDPSGGARDTQYF
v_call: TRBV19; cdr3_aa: CASSIGRDGYNEQFF
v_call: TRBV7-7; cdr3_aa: CASSTRLADCNEQFF
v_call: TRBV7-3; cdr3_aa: CASSLGLAGRTDTQYF
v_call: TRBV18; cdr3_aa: CASSPPGTGGIQETQYF
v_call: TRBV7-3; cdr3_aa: CASSSSGGVTDTQYF
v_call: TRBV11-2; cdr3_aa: CASSYGGGQYF
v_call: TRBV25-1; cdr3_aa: CASRAEEAGAQYF